This T cell receptor beta chain was sequenced in a study of control samples from healthy donors and cancer patients. Assay used: immunoSEQ multiplex PCR; TCRdb lists only in-frame clones, some missing. Of a few hundred thousand clones in the sample, approximately 92% were seen once. CDR1 is SNHLY and CDR2 is FYNNEI in the germline V gene. CDR3 length equals 16 residues. Deletions cut 6 bases from V and 3 bases from J, with 18 bases between. The material sequenced was PBMCs. This sequence was found in a man aged 35 to 55 with head and neck cancer. V usage is TRBV2 and J usage is TRBJ1-5; the D gene is possibly TRBD1 (5 bases). The CDR3 sequence: CASSASPGRNNQPQHF. The CDR3 coding sequence is TGTGCCAGCAGCGCCTCCCCGGGACGCAACAATCAGCCCCAGCATTTT.